The 7 T cell receptor beta chains presented below share a single source sample, sequenced in a study of shared clonotypes between healthy human individuals. Using immunoSEQ multiplex PCR, the repertoire was profiled, and TCRdb retains in-frame clones only, with some absent. The sample holds 2 million or so clones; 90% to 95% are singletons and the top ten take 0.1% to 0.15%. Sequenced sample: naive CD4+ T cells sorted from blood. As for subset: CD45RA+ positively selected. These receptors were obtained from a man younger than 35 in good health.

This rearrangement joins TRBV4-1 to TRBJ1-2; D might be TRBD1 (5 bases). There are 14 residues in the CDR3. Trimming stripped 1 base from V and 5 bases from J, with 11 bases between. CDR1 and CDR2 (germline): MGHRA, YSYEKL. CDR3 residues: CASSQADSFYGYTF. DNA for the CDR3: TGCGCCAGCAGCCAAGCTGACAGCTTTTATGGCTACACCTTC.

In this sample, this clone turned up once. This chain links TRBV2 with TRBJ2-6, with 8 bases lining up with TRBD2. V was clipped by 3 bases and J by 11 bases; unmatched bases: 6. This CDR3 is 14 amino acids long. The V gene's germline CDR1 is SNHLY and CDR2 FYNNEI. CDR3 DNA: TGTGCCAGCAGTGAGAGGGGACTAGTGTACGTCCTGACTTTC. Translation gives CASSERGLVYVLTF. The full variable domain, rest sourced from reference TRBV2 and TRBJ2-6, is EPEVTQTPSHQVTQMGQEVILRCVPISNHLYFYWYRQILGQKVEFLVSFYNNEISEKSEIFDDQFSVERPDGSNFTLKIRSTKLEDSAMYFCASSERGLVYVLTFGAGSRLTVL.

V usage is TRBV28 and J usage is TRBJ2-1; 10 nucleotides agree with TRBD2. Germline V gene lookup returns CDR1 MDHEN and CDR2 SYDVKM. The CDR3 has 14 residues. With 6 bases clipped from V and 3 bases from J, the junction kept 2 bases outside the gene matches. Here the CDR3 reads CASRGTSDYNEQFF. Here the CDR3 DNA reads TGTGCCAGCAGGGGGACTAGCGACTACAATGAGCAGTTCTTC.

This clone is a singleton in its sample. The chain combines TRBV4-1 with TRBJ2-2; no clear D. This CDR3 region has 13 residues. V lost 6 bases to trimming and J lost 2 bases, with 7 bases between them. CDR1 is MGHRA, CDR2 YSYEKL, per germline. CDR3 region: CASREFNTGELFF. The CDR3 DNA is TGCGCCAGCAGAGAATTTAACACCGGGGAGCTGTTTTTT.

This clone was picked up one time. The chain recombines TRBV6-1 with TRBJ1-1; no definite D call. Germline CDR1 is MNHNS and CDR2 is SASEGT. V was cut by 3 bases and J by 3 bases, with 11 bases left in between. The CDR3 contains 14 residues. CDR3 nucleotides: TGTGCCAGCAGTGAGTTCGGCAGCCACACTGAAGCTTTCTTT. Translating gives CASSEFGSHTEAFF.

This sequence joins TRBV11-2 and TRBJ2-7; TRBD2 matches at 11 bases. The CDR3 totals 15 residues. Losses at the gene ends were 6 bases for V and 2 bases for J; bases not matched to a gene: 6. Germline loops: CDR1 SGHAT, CDR2 FQNNGV. The DNA of the CDR3 is TGTGCCAGCAGTCGGACTAGCGGGTCAACCTACGAGCAGTACTTC. Its protein product is CASSRTSGSTYEQYF. The whole variable domain, remainder taken from reference TRBV11-2 and TRBJ2-7, is EAGVAQSPRYKIIEKRQSVAFWCNPISGHATLYWYQQILGQGPKLLIQFQNNGVVDDSQLPKDRFSAERLKGVDSTLKIQPAKLEDSAVYLCASSRTSGSTYEQYFGPGTRLTVT.

The rearrangement uses TRBV5-1 and TRBJ1-5; 11 bases are a match to TRBD1. V was pared by 4 bases and J by 5 bases, with 2 bases of the junction left unmatched. Germline CDR1 is SGHRS and CDR2 is YFSETQ. The CDR3 consists of 14 residues. CDR3 coding DNA: TGCGCCAGCAGCACGGGACAGGGGGATCAGCCCCAGCATTTT. Encoded protein: CASSTGQGDQPQHF. Full variable domain (remainder filled in from reference TRBV5-1 and TRBJ1-5): KAGVTQTPRYLIKTRGQQVTLSCSPISGHRSVSWYQQTPGQGLQFLFEYFSETQRNKGNFPGRFSGRQFSNSRSEMNVSTLELGDSALYLCASSTGQGDQPQHFGDGTRLSIL.